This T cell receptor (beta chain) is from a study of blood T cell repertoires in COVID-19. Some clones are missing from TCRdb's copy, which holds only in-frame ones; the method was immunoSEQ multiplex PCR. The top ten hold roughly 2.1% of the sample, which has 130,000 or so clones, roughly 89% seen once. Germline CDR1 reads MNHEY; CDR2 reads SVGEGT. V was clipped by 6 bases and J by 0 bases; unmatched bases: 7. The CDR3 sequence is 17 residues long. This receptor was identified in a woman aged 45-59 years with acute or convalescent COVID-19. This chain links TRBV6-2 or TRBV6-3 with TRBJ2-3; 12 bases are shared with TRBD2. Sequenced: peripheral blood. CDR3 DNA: TGTGCCAGCAGCTTCGGACTAGCGGGGACTAGCACAGATACGCAGTATTTT. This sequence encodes CASSFGLAGTSTDTQYF.